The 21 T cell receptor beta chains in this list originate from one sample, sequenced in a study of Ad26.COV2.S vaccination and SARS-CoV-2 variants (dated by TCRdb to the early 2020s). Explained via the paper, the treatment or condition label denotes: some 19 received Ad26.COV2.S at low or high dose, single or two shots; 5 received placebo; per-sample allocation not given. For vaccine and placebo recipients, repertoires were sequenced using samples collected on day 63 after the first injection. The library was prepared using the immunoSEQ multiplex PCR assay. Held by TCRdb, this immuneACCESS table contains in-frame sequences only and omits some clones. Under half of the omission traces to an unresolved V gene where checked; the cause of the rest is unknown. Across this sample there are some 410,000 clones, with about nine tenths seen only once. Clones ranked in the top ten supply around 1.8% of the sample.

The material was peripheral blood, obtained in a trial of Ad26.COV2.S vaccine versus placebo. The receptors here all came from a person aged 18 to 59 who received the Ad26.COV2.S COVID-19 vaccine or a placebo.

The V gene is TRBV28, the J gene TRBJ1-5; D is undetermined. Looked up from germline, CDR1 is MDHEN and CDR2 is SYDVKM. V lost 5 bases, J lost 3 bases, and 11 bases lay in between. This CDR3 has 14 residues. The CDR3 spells CASSRAGFNQPQHF. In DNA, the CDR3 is TGTGCCAGCAGTAGGGCGGGGTTCAATCAGCCCCAGCATTTT.

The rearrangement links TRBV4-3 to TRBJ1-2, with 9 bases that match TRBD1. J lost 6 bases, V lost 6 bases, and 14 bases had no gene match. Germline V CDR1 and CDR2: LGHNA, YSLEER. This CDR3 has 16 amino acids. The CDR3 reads CASSTYPGQGTDGYTF. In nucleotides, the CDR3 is TGCGCCAGCAGTACCTATCCGGGACAGGGAACGGATGGCTACACCTTC.

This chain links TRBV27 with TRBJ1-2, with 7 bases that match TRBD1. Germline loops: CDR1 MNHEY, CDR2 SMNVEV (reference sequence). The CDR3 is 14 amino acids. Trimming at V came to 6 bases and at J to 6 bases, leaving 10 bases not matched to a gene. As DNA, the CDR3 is TGTGCCAGCAGCACAACCGACAGGGTCAATGGCTACACCTTC. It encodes CASSTTDRVNGYTF.

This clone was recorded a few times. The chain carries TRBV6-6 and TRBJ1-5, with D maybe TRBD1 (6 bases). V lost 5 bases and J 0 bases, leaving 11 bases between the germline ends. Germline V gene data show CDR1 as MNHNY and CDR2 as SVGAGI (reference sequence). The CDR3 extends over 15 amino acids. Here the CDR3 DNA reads TGTGCCAGCAGTGAGGACAGTTATAGCAATCAGCCCCAGCATTTT. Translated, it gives CASSEDSYSNQPQHF.

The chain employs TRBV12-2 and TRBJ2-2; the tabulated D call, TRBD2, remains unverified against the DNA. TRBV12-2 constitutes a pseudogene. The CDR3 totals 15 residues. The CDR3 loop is CASRLLSGGTGELFF. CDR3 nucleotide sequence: TGTGCAAGTCGCTTATTAAGCGGGGGGACCGGGGAGCTGTTTTTT.

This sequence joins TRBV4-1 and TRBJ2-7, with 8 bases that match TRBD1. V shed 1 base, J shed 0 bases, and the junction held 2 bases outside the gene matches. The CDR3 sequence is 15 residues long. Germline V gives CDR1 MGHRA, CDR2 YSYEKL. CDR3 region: CASSQGTGNSYEQYF. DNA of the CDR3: TGCGCCAGCAGCCAAGGGACAGGGAACTCCTACGAGCAGTACTTC.

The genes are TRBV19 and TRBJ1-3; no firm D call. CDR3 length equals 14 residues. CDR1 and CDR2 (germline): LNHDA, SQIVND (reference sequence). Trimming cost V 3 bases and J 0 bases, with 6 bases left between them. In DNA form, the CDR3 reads TGTGCCAGTAGTATCCACGTCTCTGGAAACACCATATATTTT. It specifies CASSIHVSGNTIYF.

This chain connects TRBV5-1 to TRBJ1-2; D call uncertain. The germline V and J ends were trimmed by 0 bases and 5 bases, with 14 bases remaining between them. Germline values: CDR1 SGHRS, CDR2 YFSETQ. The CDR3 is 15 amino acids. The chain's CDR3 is CASSLAAGVGYGYTF. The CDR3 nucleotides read TGCGCCAGCAGCTTGGCCGCTGGGGTGGGTTATGGCTACACCTTC.

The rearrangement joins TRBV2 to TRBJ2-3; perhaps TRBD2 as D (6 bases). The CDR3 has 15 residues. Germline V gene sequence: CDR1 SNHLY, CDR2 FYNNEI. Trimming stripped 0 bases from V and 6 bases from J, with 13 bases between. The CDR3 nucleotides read TGTGCCAGCAGTGAAGCCCCGGGACGGGAGGATACGCAGTATTTT. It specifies CASSEAPGREDTQYF.

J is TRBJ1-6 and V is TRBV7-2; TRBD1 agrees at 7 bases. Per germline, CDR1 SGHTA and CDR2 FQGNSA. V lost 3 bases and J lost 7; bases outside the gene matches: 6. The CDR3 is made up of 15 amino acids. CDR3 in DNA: TGTGCCAGCAGCTTTTACAGGGGATTGAATTCACCCCTCCACTTT. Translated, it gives CASSFYRGLNSPLHF.

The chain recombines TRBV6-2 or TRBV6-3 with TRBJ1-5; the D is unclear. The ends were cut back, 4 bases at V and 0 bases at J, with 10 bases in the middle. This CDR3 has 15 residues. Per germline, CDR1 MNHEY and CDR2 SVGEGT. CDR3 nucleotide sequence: TGTGCCAGCAGTTCCTCCGAGGGTAGCAATCAGCCCCAGCATTTT. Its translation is CASSSSEGSNQPQHF.

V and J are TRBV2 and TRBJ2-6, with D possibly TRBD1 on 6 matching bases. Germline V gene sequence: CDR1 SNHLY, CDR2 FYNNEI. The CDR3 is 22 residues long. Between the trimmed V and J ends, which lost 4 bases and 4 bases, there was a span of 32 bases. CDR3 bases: TGTGCCAGCAGTGTCGTGGGGGCCCCGTCTACCCCTCCGGCGGAAGGGGCCAACGTCCTGACTTTC. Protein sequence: CASSVVGAPSTPPAEGANVLTF.

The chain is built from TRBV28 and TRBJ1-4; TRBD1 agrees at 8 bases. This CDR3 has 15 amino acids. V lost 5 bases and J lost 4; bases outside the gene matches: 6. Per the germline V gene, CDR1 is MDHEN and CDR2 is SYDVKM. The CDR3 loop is CASSPGGAGNEKLFF. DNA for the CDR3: TGTGCCAGCAGTCCAGGGGGCGCGGGTAATGAAAAACTGTTTTTT.

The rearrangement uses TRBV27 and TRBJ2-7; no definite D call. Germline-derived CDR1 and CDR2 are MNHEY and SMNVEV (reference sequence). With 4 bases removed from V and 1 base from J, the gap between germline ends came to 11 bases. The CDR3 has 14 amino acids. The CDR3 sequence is CASSSPQLSYEQYF. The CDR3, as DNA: TGTGCCAGCAGTTCCCCACAGCTTTCCTACGAGCAGTACTTC.

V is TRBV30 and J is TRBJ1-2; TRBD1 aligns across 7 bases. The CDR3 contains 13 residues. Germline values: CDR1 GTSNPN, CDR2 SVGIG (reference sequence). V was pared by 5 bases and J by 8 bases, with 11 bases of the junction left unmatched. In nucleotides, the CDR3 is TGTGCCTGGTCCGGACAGGCGGCGCAAGGCTACACCTTC. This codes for CAWSGQAAQGYTF. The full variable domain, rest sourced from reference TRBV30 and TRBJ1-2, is SQTIHQWPATLVQPVGSPLSLECTVEGTSNPNLYWYRQAAGRGLQLLFYSVGIGQISSEVPQNLSASRPQDRQFILSSKKLLLSDSGFYLCAWSGQAAQGYTFGSGTRLTVV.

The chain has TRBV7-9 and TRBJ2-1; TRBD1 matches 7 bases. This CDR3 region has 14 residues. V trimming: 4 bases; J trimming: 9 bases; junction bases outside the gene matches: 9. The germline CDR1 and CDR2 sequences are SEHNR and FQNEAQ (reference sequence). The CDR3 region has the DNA TGTGCCAGCAGCTCCATCCACCGGGACAGTGAGCAGTTCTTC. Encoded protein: CASSSIHRDSEQFF.

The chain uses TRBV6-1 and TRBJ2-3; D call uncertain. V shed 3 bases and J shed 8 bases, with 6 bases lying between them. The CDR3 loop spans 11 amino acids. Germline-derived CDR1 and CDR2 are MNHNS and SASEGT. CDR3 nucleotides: TGTGCCAGCAGTGAGATAGGTACGCAGTATTTT. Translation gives CASSEIGTQYF.

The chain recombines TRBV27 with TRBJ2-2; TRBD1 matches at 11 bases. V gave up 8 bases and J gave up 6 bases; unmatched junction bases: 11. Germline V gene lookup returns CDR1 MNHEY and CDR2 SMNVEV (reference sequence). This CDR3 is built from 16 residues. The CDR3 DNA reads TGTGCCAGCCAGACCTTAGGGACAGGGGGGTCCGGGGAGCTGTTTTTT. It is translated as CASQTLGTGGSGELFF.

The DNA for the CDR3 is TGTGCCAGCAGCGTAGACTGGGGGCAAGAGACCCAGTACTTC. Amino acid sequence: CASSVDWGQETQYF. The V gene is TRBV9, the J gene TRBJ2-5; D tentatively fits TRBD1 or TRBD2 (5 bases each). CDR3 length equals 14 residues. Germline V gives CDR1 SGDLS, CDR2 YYNGEE. With 0 bases removed from V and 2 bases from J, the gap between germline ends came to 8 bases.

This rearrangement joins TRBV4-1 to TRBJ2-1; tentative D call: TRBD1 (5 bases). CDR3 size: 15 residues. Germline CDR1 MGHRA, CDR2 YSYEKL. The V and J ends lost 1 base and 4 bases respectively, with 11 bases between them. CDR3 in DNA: TGCGCCAGCAGCCAAGGAGTTGCAGGGTACAATGAGCAGTTCTTC. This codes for CASSQGVAGYNEQFF.

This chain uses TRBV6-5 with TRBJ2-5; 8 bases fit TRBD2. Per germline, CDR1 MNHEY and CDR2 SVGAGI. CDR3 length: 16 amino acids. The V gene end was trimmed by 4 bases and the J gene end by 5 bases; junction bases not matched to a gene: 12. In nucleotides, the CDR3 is TGTGCCAGCAGTTTGGTTCCGGCGGGGGGAGGGGAGACCCAGTACTTC. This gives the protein CASSLVPAGGGETQYF.